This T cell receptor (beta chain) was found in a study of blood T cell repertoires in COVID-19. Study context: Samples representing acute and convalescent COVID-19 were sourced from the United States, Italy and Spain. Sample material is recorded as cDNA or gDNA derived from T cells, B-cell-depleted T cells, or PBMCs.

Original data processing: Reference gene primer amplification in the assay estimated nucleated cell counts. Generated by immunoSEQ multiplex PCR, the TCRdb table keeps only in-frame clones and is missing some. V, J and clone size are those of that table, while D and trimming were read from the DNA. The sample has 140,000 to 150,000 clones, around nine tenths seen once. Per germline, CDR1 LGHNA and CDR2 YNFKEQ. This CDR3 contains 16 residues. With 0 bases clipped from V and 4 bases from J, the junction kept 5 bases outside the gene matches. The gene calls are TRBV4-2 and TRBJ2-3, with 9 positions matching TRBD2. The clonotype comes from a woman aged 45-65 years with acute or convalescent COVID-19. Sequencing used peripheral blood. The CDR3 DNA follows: TGTGCCAGCAGCCAAGAGACAGCGGGGGGCCCAGATACGCAGTATTTT. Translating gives CASSQETAGGPDTQYF.